Listed here is a single T cell receptor beta chain. This clonotype was counted a few times. No cognate antigen has been identified for it. No base-level quality is on record; no much larger clone is a single base apart. The data are from a study of identical twins (dated by TCRdb to 2016 to 2018). Context from the whole study: TCR alpha and beta repertoires from monozygotic twins, unrelated adults of various ages and cord blood were deep-sequenced to test whether fetal clonotypes persist. Replicate twin experiments were performed at different times using different library preparation protocols to rule out contamination. Overall study results and their limits: Conclusions relied on cross-sectional statistical analysis, since the same donors could not be followed over many years. A weaker excess of twin sharing was found in beta out-of-frame sequences because the signal-to-noise ratio was lowered by fewer shared sequences. Invariant T cells such as MAIT and iNKT could partly confound zero-insertion analyses, though diverse VJ usage argued against this for most clonotypes. Recombination models systematically underestimated out-of-frame TCR alpha sharing in monozygotic twins but agreed with sharing between unrelated individuals. Fewer insertions were carried by abundant cord blood beta clonotypes, a similar but weaker trend appeared in young adult naive repertoires, and no such trend appeared in memory repertoires. Compared with coincidental sharing between unrelated individuals, out-of-frame TCR alpha sequences shared between twins showed an excess of sequences with low generation probability.

Every donor was a healthy Caucasian. Three pairs of female monozygotic twins, all aged about 18 to 30 years, were included in the twin cohort. Peripheral blood mononuclear cells were used as the source from which RNA for TCR libraries was isolated. From the cysteine through the phenylalanine, the CDR3 covers 14 amino acids. Only the CDR3 portion is preserved as DNA: 42 bases, with reading frame beginning at the first base. V loses 0 bases, J loses 7 bases, and the germline ends lie 11 bases apart. Via the germline V gene, CDR1 is SGHRS and CDR2 YFSETQ. The library was built by means of 5' RACE. The run used an Illumina HiSeq 2000. A universal primer binding site was added through template switching, and the final cDNA carried a unique molecular identifier so that TCR cDNA molecules could be counted accurately. Specific primers in the conserved constant-segment region were used to synthesize first-strand cDNA for the TCR alpha and beta chains. To control for contamination, each cDNA library was double barcoded with a SMART-Mk sample barcode plus Illumina barcodes. TruSeq adapter sequences, together with Illumina sample barcodes, were added in two successive PCR steps. The TCR alpha and beta cDNA libraries were sequenced on the Illumina HiSeq platform using custom primers. In the authors' own workflow: MiGEC was used to process raw reads and extract unique molecular identifiers, and MiXCR was used to find CDR3 positions. Recombination models were inferred per individual with the repgenHMM and IGoR tools using an EM algorithm. The tcR package in R was used for shared clonotype analysis, with sharing normalized by the product of cloneset sizes. To study raw recombination free of thymic and clonal selection effects, out-of-frame nonproductive sequences were analyzed. TCRdb redid the processing of the public reads, applying fastp at Q25 and MiXCR, and retained in-frame beta chains. When rows share a CDR3 protein, they turn into one entry using the most common DNA and genes. TCRdb's processing, not the authors', yielded these V and J calls. In all, the sample holds nearly 650,000 distinct CDR3 sequences, and roughly 6.6% of those were seen once. The ten top clones hold 1.6% of the sample.

The data were also submitted as part of a second study, on yellow fever vaccine responses in identical twins. The second paper states: According to the authors, in identical twins the way T cells responded to vaccination appeared partly convergent and partly personalized. In the study, vaccine-responding T cell clones were precisely tracked in identical twins.

The source of this sequence is a woman aged 18-30 years in good health. The chain couples TRBV5-1 to TRBJ1-3; the D segment could be TRBD1, given 5 matching bases. The sequenced material came from PBMCs. CDR3 protein: CASSLGGKGNTIYF. In nucleotides, the sequence is TGCGCCAGCAGCTTGGGGGGCAAGGGGAACACCATATATTTT.